This TCR beta chain was captured in a study of blood T cells in healthy people across ages. In this sample, this clonotype turned up a few times. The CDR3 spans 17 residues. V was clipped by 7 bases and J by 0 bases; unmatched bases: 14. Looked up from germline, CDR1 is SEHNR and CDR2 is FQNEAQ (reference sequence). The second PCR ran roughly 6 to 11 cycles with a sample-barcoded 5' primer and J-beta primers. TCRdb reanalysed the 5' RACE reads using MiXCR and keeps one entry per CDR3 protein. This table has about 780,000 distinct CDR3 sequences, 20% to 30% appearing once. These data were also filed under a second study, of T cells of mothers and their children. Turning to that study: Healthy Caucasian mothers, a few in number, and their six children were the donors. All extracted RNA went into cDNA synthesis, 1.5 ug per 15 ul. In the second PCR, M1S primer introduced barcodes and 2-4 random bases. Mothers yielded over 8 million CDR3 reads, children some 3 million each.

Sequencing was carried out using blood. V is TRBV7-9 and J is TRBJ1-2; 7 positions match TRBD1. The source is a boy between 5 and 17 years old in good health. CDR3 nucleotide sequence: TGTGCCAGCATTGGGTTCCGGGACAGACCTTCTAACTATGGCTACACCTTC. Encoded protein: CASIGFRDRPSNYGYTF. The full variable domain, completed using reference TRBV7-9 and TRBJ1-2, is DTGVSQNPRHKITKRGQNVTFRCDPISEHNRLYWYRQTLGQGPEFLTYFQNEAQLEKSRLLSDRFSAERPKGSFSTLEIQRTEQGDSAMYLCASIGFRDRPSNYGYTFGSGTRLTVV.